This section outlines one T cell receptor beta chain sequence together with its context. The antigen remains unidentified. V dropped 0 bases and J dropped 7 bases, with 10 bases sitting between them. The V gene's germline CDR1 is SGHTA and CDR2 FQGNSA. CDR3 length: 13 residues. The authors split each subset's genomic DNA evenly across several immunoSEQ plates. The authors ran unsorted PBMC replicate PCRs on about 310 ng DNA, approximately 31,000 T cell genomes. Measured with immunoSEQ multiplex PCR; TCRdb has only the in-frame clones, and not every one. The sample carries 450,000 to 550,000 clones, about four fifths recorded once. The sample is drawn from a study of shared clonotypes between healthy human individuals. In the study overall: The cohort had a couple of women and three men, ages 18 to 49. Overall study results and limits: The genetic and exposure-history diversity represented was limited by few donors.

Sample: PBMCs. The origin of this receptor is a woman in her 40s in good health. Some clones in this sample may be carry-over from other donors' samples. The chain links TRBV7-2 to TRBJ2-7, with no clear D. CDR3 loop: CASSLAGAGEQYF. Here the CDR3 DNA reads TGTGCCAGCAGCTTAGCAGGAGCCGGGGAGCAGTACTTC.